This T cell receptor (beta chain) stems from a study of blood T cell repertoires in COVID-19 (dated by TCRdb to about 2020). With respect to the entire study: Collaborator samples came from the United States, Italy and Spain and covered acute and convalescent phases of COVID-19. A de-identified subject ID, COVID-19 status, age in years and sex were almost always included in the sample metadata. Where HLA class I and class II types were available, the types were taken from metadata supplied by the sample provider, not from assay-based typing. Deeply sampled blood TCRbeta repertoires from subjects exposed to, actively infected with, or recovered from COVID-19 were included in the dataset. The prospective study material was composed of cDNA or gDNA derived from T cells, B-cell-depleted T cells, or PBMCs. Samples were obtained from the ongoing ImmuneRACE study (first 160 participants) and from over a thousand subjects provided by 6 global collaborators. A freely available public database, intended as a resource for researchers studying the immune response to SARS-CoV-2, is where the repertoires were released.

Each collaborating institution followed its own protocols to collect whole blood in K2EDTA tubes. Collaborator samples were shipped for TCRbeta analysis as frozen whole blood, isolated PBMCs, or DNA extracted from either sample type. The research as a whole found: The amount of clinical and demographic metadata varied by source and participant and was provided uncurated.

Including cysteine and phenylalanine, the CDR3 has 14 amino acids. Only CDR3 DNA is held: 42 bases, read in frame from base 1. Trimming at the junction amounts to 0 bases on V and 4 bases on J, and the germline ends lie 7 bases apart. CDR1 SGHKS and CDR2 YYEKEE are derived from the germline V gene (reference sequence). A word on this clone: The antigen it recognizes is unknown. No qualities accompany the bases; no much larger clone lies one base away.

TCRbeta CDR3 regions were amplified from genomic DNA using the immunoSEQ Assay, a bias-controlled multiplex PCR. The study's own analysis went as follows. The number of nucleated cells in each sample was estimated from the amplification of reference gene primers within the assay. To quantify the absolute abundance of each unique TCRbeta CDR3 rearrangement, sequence reads were collapsed and filtered. For each sample, productive Simpson clonality was calculated as the square root of Simpson's diversity index over productive rearrangements. The table was pulled from immuneACCESS by TCRdb, which kept in-frame rearrangements only. Such tables lose some clones; where checked, under half of the loss comes from unresolved V genes, and the rest has no known cause. V, J and clone size reflect that table, while D and trimming were determined from the DNA. This sample is represented by roughly 150,000 clones; 65% to 85% of them were singletons. Approximately 9.9% of the sample comes from the top ten.

The sample comprised peripheral blood. This TCR was recovered from a man aged 60 to 69 with active or convalescent COVID-19. The rearranged chain carries TRBV5-5 and TRBJ1-4; possibly the D gene is TRBD1, per 6 matching bases. The bases are TGTGCCAGCAGCTTGGAGGGGGATAATGAAAAACTGTTTTTT. This yields the protein CASSLEGDNEKLFF.